This T cell receptor beta chain was observed in a study of patients and donors after allogeneic stem cell transplantation. Trimming removed 5 bases at V and 0 bases at J, with 8 bases between. Looked up from germline, CDR1 is SGHVS and CDR2 is FNYEAQ. This CDR3 contains 14 residues. TCRdb reprocessed the RT-PCR reads with MiXCR, giving one entry per CDR3 protein. The sample has 410,000 or so distinct CDR3 sequences, 16% seen once. This rearrangement joins TRBV7-6 to TRBJ1-3; D is unclear. The clonotype comes from a human donor who was either an allogeneic HSCT recipient or a stem cell or donor lymphocyte infusion donor (not recorded which). It is not recorded whose cells these are; they may come from a transplant donor. The specimen was blood, either unsorted or a sorted T cell fraction (not recorded which). The CDR3 spells CASSLQDSGNTIYF. In nucleotides, the CDR3 is TGTGCCAGCAGCCTCCAGGACTCTGGAAACACCATATATTTT.